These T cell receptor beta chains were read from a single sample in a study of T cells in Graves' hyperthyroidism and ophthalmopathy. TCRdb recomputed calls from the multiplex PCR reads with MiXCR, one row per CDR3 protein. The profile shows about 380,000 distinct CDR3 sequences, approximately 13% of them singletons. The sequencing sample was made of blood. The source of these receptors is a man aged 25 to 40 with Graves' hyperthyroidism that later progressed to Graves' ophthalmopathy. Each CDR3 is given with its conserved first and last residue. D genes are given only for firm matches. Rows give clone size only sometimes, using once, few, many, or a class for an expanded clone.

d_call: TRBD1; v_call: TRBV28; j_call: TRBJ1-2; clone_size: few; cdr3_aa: CASSPDRVAYGYTF; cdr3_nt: TGTGCCAGCAGCCCCGACAGGGTGGCCTATGGCTACACCTTC
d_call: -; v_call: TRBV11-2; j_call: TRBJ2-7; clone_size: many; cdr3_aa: CASSLARLSYEQYF; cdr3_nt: TGTGCCAGCAGCTTAGCACGCCTCTCCTACGAGCAGTACTTC
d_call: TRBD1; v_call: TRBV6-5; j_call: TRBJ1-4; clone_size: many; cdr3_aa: CASSYPGQGAANEKLFF; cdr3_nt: TGTGCCAGCAGTTACCCGGGACAGGGGGCGGCTAATGAAAAACTGTTTTTT
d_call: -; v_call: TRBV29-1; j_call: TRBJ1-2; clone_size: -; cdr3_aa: CSVEGNYSYTF; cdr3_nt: TGCAGCGTTGAAGGAAACTATAGCTACACCTTC
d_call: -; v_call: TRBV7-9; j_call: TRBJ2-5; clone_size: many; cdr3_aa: CASSLGRRGTETQYF; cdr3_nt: TGTGCCAGCAGCTTAGGGCGGCGGGGCACGGAGACCCAGTACTTC
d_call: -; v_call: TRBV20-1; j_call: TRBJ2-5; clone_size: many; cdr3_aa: CSAASAWAETQYF; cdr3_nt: TGCAGTGCTGCGAGTGCTTGGGCGGAGACCCAGTACTTC
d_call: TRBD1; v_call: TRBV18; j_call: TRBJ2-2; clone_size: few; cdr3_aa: CASSQGQGPNTGELFF; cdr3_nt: TGTGCCAGCTCACAAGGACAGGGACCGAACACCGGGGAGCTGTTTTTT
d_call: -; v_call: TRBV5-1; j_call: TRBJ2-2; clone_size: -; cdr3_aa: CASSLVIGLNTGELFF; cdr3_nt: TGCGCCAGCAGCTTGGTAATTGGGCTGAACACCGGGGAGCTGTTTTTT
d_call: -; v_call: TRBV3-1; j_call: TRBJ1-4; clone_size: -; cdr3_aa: CASSQDAGREKLFF; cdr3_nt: TGTGCCAGCAGCCAAGATGCAGGCCGTGAAAAACTGTTTTTT
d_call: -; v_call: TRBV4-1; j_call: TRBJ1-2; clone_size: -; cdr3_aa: CASSQLTGLGGYTF; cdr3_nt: TGCGCCAGCAGCCAATTAACAGGGCTTGGTGGCTACACCTTC
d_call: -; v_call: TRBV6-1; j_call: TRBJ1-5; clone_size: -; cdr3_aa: CASSYQGRNQPQHF; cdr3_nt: TGTGCCAGCAGTTATCAGGGTAGGAATCAGCCCCAGCATTTT
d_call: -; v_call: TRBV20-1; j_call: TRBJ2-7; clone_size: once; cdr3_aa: CSARNPPRNGQYF; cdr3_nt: TGCAGTGCTAGAAACCCTCCGAGAAACGGGCAGTACTTC
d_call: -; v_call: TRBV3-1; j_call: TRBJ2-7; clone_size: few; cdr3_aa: CASSQDKGLVSYEQYF; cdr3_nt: TGTGCCAGCAGCCAAGATAAGGGTCTAGTCTCCTACGAGCAGTACTTC
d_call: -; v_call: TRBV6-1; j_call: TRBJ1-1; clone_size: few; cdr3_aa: CASSDWGQEEAFF; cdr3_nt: TGTGCCAGCAGTGATTGGGGCCAGGAGGAAGCTTTCTTT
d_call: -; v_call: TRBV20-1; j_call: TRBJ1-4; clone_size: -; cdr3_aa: CSATTSPTNEKLFF; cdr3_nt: TGCAGTGCTACGACCTCTCCAACTAATGAAAAACTGTTTTTT
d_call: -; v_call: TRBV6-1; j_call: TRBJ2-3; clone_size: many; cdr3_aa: CASSERLRPSTDTQYF; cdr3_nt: TGTGCCAGCAGTGAACGGCTGCGGCCGAGCACAGATACGCAGTATTTT
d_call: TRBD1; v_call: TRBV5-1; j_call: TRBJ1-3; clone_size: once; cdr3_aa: CASSSGTGQQSTIYF; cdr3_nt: TGCGCCAGCAGCTCAGGCACGGGACAGCAATCGACCATATATTTT
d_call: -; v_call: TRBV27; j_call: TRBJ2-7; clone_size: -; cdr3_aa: CASRPATLNAYEQYF; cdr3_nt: TGTGCCAGCAGGCCGGCAACGTTAAACGCATACGAGCAGTACTTC
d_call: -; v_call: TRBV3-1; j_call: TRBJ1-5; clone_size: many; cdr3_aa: CASSQGAGNSNQPQHF; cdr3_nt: TGTGCCAGCAGCCAAGGGGCGGGGAATAGCAATCAGCCCCAGCATTTT
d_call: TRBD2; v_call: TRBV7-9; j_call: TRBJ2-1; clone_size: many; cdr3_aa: CASSSTPGLAGGLGEQFF; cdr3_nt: TGTGCCAGCAGCTCCACCCCGGGACTAGCGGGGGGGCTGGGTGAGCAGTTCTTC
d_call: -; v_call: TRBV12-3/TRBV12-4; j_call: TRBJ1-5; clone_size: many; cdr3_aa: CASSLTSSNQPQHF; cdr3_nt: TGTGCCAGCAGTTTGACGTCGAGCAATCAGCCCCAGCATTTT
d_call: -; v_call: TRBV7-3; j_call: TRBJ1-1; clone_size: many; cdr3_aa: CASSQAGDTEAFF; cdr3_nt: TGTGCCAGCAGCCAAGCAGGGGACACTGAAGCTTTCTTT
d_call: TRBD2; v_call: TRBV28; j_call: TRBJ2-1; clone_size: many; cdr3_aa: CASSSLSGGTNNEQFF; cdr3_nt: TGTGCCAGCAGCTCCCTTAGCGGGGGGACAAACAATGAGCAGTTCTTC